This T cell receptor beta chain was sequenced for a study of radiotherapy plus CTLA-4 blockade in lung cancer. Lung cancer patients with chemo-refractory metastatic non-small-cell disease were given focal radiation plus CTLA-4 blockade with ipilimumab. Produced via immunoSEQ multiplex PCR; TCRdb's table is partial and in-frame only. The table shows 45,000 to 60,000 clones, with 70% to 80% occurring only once. This receptor was identified in a human donor with non-small cell lung cancer who had a complete response to radiotherapy plus ipilimumab. This sample comprised peripheral blood, obtained from a patient treated with radiotherapy plus ipilimumab.

CDR3 sequence (DNA): TGTGCCAGCAGCCTCGGATACGGGACAGCTATGTTGGTCACCTTC. Translating gives CASSLGYGTAMLVTF. This chain links TRBV11-2 with TRBJ1-2, with TRBD1 matching over 7 bases. The germline CDR1 and CDR2 sequences are SGHAT and FQNNGV. J gave up 13 bases and V 5 bases, and 19 bases lay outside the gene matches. The CDR3 is made up of 15 amino acids.